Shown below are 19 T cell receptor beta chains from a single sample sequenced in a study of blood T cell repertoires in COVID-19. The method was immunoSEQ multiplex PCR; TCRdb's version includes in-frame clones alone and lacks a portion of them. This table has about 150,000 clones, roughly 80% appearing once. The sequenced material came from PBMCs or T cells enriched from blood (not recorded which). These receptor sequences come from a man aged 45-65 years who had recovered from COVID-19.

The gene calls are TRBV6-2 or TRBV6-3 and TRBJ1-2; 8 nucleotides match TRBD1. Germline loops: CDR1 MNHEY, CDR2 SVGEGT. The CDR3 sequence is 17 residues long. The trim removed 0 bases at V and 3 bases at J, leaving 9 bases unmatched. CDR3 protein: CASSYSMDRANYYGYTF. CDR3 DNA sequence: TGTGCCAGCAGTTACTCGATGGACAGGGCCAACTACTATGGCTACACCTTC.

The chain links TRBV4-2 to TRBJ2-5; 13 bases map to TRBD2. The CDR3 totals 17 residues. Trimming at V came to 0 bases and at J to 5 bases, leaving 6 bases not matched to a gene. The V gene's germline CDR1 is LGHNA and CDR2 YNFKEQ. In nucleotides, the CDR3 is TGTGCCAGCAGCCAAGATGTGACTAGCGGGGGGTCGGAGACCCAGTACTTC. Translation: CASSQDVTSGGSETQYF.

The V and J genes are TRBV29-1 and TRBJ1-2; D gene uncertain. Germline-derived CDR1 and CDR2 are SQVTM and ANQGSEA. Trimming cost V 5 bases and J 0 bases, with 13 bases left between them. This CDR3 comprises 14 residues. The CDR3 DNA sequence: TGCAGCGTTACAAAACAAAAATCTAACTATGGCTACACCTTC. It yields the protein CSVTKQKSNYGYTF.

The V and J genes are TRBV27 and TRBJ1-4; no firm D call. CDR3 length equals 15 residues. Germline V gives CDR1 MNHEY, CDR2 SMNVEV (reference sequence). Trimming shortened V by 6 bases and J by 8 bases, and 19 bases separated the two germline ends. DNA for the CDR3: TGTGCCAGCAGCCCTCCGGGAGCCGGAAACGAAAAACTGTTTTTT. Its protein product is CASSPPGAGNEKLFF.

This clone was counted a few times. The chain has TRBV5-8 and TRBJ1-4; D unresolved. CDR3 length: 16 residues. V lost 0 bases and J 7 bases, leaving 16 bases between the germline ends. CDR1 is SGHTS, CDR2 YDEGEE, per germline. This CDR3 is CASSLALGRRSEKLFF. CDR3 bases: TGTGCCAGCAGCTTGGCCCTCGGGAGACGTAGTGAAAAACTGTTTTTT.

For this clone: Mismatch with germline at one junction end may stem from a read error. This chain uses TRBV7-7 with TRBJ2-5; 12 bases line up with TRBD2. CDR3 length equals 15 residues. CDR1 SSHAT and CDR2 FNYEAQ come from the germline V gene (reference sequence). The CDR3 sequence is CASSSLAGGPETQYF. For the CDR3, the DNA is TGTGCTAGCAGCTCTCTAGCGGGGGGGCCAGAGACCCAGTACTTC.

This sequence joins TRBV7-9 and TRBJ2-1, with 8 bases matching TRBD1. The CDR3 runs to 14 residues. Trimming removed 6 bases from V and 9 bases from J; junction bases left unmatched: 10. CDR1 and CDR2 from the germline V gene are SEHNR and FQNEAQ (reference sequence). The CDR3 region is CASSPGQGIGEQFF. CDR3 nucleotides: TGTGCCAGCAGTCCCGGACAGGGTATCGGTGAGCAGTTCTTC.

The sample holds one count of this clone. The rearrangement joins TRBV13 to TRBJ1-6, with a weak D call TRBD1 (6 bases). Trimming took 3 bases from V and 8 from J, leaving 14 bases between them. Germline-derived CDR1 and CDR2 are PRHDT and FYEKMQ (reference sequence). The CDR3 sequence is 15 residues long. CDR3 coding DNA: TGTGCCAGCAGCTTTTCTTCCAGGGGCGATTCACCCCTCCACTTT. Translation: CASSFSSRGDSPLHF.

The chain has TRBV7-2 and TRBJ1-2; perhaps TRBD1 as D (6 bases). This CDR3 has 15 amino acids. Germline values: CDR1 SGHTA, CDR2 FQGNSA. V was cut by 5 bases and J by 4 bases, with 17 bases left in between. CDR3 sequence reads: CASSPPDRISYGYTF. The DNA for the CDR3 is TGTGCCAGCAGCCCGCCGGACAGAATCAGCTATGGCTACACCTTC.

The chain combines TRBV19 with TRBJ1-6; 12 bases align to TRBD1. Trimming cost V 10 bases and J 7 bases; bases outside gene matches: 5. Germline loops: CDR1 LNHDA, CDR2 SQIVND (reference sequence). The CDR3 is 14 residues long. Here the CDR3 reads CATRDRGQNSPLHF. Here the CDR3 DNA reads TGTGCCACTAGGGACAGGGGGCAAAATTCACCCCTCCACTTT.

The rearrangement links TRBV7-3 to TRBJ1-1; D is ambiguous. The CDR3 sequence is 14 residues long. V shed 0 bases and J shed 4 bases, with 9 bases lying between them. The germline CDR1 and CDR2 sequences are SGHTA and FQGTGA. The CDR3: CASSLTSGGTEAFF. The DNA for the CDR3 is TGTGCCAGCAGCTTAACGAGTGGAGGCACTGAAGCTTTCTTT.

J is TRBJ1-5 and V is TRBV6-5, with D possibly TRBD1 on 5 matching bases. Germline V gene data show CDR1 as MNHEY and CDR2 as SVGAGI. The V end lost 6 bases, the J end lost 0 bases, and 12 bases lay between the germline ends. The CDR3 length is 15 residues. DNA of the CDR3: TGTGCCAGCAGCGCAACAGGACATAGCAATCAGCCCCAGCATTTT. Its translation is CASSATGHSNQPQHF.

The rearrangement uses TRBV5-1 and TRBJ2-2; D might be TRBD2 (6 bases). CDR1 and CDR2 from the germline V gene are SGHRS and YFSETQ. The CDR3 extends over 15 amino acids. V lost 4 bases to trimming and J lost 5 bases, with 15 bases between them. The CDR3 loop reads CASSPLSGPTGELFF. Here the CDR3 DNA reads TGCGCCAGCAGCCCCCTTAGCGGACCTACCGGGGAGCTGTTTTTT.

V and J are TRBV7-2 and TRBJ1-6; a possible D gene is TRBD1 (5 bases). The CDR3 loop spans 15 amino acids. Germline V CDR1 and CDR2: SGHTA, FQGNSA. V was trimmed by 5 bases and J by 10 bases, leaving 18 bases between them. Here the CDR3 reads CASSPLQGTQSPLHF. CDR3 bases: TGTGCCAGCAGCCCCCTCCAGGGAACCCAATCACCCCTCCACTTT.

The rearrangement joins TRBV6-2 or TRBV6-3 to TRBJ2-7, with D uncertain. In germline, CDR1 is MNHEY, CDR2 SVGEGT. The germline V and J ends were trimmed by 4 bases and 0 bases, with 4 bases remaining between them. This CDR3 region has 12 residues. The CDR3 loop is CASSLVSYEQYF. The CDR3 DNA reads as TGTGCCAGCAGTTTAGTCTCCTACGAGCAGTACTTC.

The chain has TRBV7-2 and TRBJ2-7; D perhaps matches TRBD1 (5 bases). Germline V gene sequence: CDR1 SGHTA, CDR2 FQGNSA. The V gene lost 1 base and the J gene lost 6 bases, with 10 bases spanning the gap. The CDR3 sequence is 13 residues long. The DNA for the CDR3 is TGTGCCAGCAGCTTAGGGACACCACTCGAGCAGTACTTC. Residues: CASSLGTPLEQYF.

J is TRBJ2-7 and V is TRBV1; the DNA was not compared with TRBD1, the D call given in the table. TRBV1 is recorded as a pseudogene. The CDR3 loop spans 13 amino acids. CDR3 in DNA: TGCACCAGCAGCCAGGGCTGCACCTACGAGCAGTACTTC. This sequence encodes CTSSQGCTYEQYF.

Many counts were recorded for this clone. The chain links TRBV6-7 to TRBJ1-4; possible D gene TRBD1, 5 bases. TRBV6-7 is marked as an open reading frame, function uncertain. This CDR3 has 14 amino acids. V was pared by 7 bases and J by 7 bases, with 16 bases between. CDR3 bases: TGTGCCAGCACAAGGGAGGCCGGGGGTGAAAAACTGTTTTTT. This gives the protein CASTREAGGEKLFF.

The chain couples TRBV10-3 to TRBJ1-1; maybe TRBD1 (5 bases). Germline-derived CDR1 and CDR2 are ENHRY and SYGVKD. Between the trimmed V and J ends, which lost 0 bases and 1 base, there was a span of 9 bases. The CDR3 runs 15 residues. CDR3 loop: CAISESKGKNTEAFF. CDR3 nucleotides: TGTGCCATCAGTGAGTCGAAGGGGAAGAACACTGAAGCTTTCTTT.